The 10 T cell receptor beta chains given below trace back to one sample, sequenced in a study of OX40 agonist ivuxolimab in advanced cancers. TCRdb's table, derived via immunoSEQ multiplex PCR, lists solely in-frame clones and lacks some. Here the sample spans 65,000 to 80,000 clones, roughly 86% being singletons. Material: CD4+ or CD8+ T cells sorted from blood, obtained in a trial of the OX40 agonist ivuxolimab. These receptors were taken from an adult with an advanced solid tumor such as melanoma, head and neck, liver or kidney cancer.

This clone was detected a few times. V and J are TRBV15 and TRBJ1-5; D is possibly TRBD1 (5 bases). Germline V gene lookup returns CDR1 LNHNV and CDR2 YYDKDF (reference sequence). The CDR3 extends over 17 amino acids. Trimming took 0 bases from V and 0 from J, leaving 12 bases between them. This CDR3 reads CATSRESAGHSNQPQHF. In DNA, the CDR3 is TGTGCCACCAGCAGAGAGAGTGCAGGGCATAGCAATCAGCCCCAGCATTTT.

The chain uses TRBV6-1 and TRBJ1-1; D unresolved. The CDR3 is 14 amino acids. CDR1 is MNHNS and CDR2 is SASEGT in the germline V gene. The V end lost 4 bases, the J end lost 7 bases, and 16 bases lay between the germline ends. CDR3 in DNA: TGTGCCAGCAGTGGGAGAGACACGTCCTTTGAAGCTTTCTTT. It is translated as CASSGRDTSFEAFF.

The chain is built from TRBV5-5 and TRBJ2-2; no reliable D call. There are 17 residues in the CDR3. V dropped 0 bases and J dropped 5 bases, with 17 bases sitting between them. The germline gives CDR1 SGHKS, CDR2 YYEKEE (reference sequence). The DNA for the CDR3 is TGTGCCAGCAGCTTGGTCTTTTCGCAGTACCAAACCGGGGAGCTGTTTTTT. It yields the protein CASSLVFSQYQTGELFF.

The chain couples TRBV6-6 to TRBJ1-1; a possible D gene is TRBD1 (5 bases). Trimming cost V 2 bases and J 3 bases, with 10 bases left between them. Germline CDR1 reads MNHNY; CDR2 reads SVGAGI (reference sequence). This CDR3 has 14 amino acids. This CDR3 is CASSYRGADTEAFF. DNA for the CDR3: TGTGCCAGCAGTTACCGAGGGGCGGACACTGAAGCTTTCTTT.

The V and J genes are TRBV9 and TRBJ2-3; 8 bases align to TRBD2. The CDR3 is made up of 16 amino acids. Losses at the gene ends were 4 bases for V and 5 bases for J; bases not matched to a gene: 12. CDR1 is SGDLS and CDR2 is YYNGEE in the germline V gene. CDR3 DNA sequence: TGTGCCAGCAGCCCCGCCCGGCGGGGGGCGGGAGATACGCAGTATTTT. Translation: CASSPARRGAGDTQYF. Using reference TRBV9 and TRBJ2-3 for the parts outside the CDR3, the full variable domain is DSGVTQTPKHLITATGQRVTLRCSPRSGDLSVYWYQQSLDQGLQFLIQYYNGEERAKGNILERFSAQQFPDLHSELNLSSLELGDSALYFCASSPARRGAGDTQYFGPGTRLTVL.

The rearrangement links TRBV7-3 to TRBJ1-2; 8 nucleotides agree with TRBD1. CDR3 length equals 13 residues. CDR1 SGHTA and CDR2 FQGTGA come from the germline V gene. After removal of 4 bases from V and 7 bases from J, the junction contained 5 bases not matched to a gene. Here the CDR3 reads CASSSTGEGGYTF. In DNA form, the CDR3 reads TGTGCCAGCAGCTCGACAGGGGAAGGTGGCTACACCTTC.

The rearrangement links TRBV7-9 to TRBJ2-4, with 9 bases fitting TRBD1. Trimming at V came to 3 bases and at J to 2 bases, leaving 2 bases not matched to a gene. CDR1 and CDR2 from the germline V gene are SEHNR and FQNEAQ (reference sequence). The length of the CDR3 is 15 residues. CDR3 loop: CASSFTGGTKNIQYF. CDR3 coding DNA: TGTGCCAGCAGCTTTACAGGGGGCACCAAAAACATTCAGTACTTC.

This chain connects TRBV2 to TRBJ1-1; TRBD1 might be the D (5 bases). Trimming shortened V by 3 bases and J by 2 bases, and 10 bases separated the two germline ends. The CDR3 is made up of 14 amino acids. Per the germline V gene, CDR1 is SNHLY and CDR2 is FYNNEI. The CDR3 sequence is CASSETAVNTEAFF. CDR3 bases: TGTGCCAGCAGTGAGACAGCCGTAAACACTGAAGCTTTCTTT.

The chain joins TRBV9 to TRBJ1-4, with a tentative D call TRBD1 (6 bases). The CDR3 totals 15 residues. Trimming removed 3 bases from V and 8 bases from J, with 17 bases in between. Germline V gene lookup returns CDR1 SGDLS and CDR2 YYNGEE. CDR3 nucleotide sequence: TGTGCCAGCAGCGCACAGGGAATGATCTTCGAAAAACTGTTTTTT. Translated: CASSAQGMIFEKLFF.

The rearrangement joins TRBV9 to TRBJ2-5, with TRBD1 matching over 12 bases. V shed 4 bases, J shed 4 bases, and the junction held 8 bases outside the gene matches. CDR1 is SGDLS and CDR2 is YYNGEE in the germline V gene. The CDR3 spans 16 residues. The CDR3 reads CASSPRDRGPGETQYF. DNA for the CDR3: TGTGCCAGCAGCCCCCGGGACAGGGGGCCTGGAGAGACCCAGTACTTC.